The clone carrying this T cell receptor beta chain was found a few times. Its antigen remains unidentified. The entry originates in a study of T-cell reconstitution after alpha-beta-depleted transplantation in children. Study results and limitations: Newly generated T cells supplied most T-cell counts and diversity one year post-transplant. Alpha-beta T cells present about two months after transplant were reported to originate from several hundred expanded graft clones. In some patients, recipient T cells and intrathymic progenitors surviving conditioning explained high day-60 diversity.

Unique molecular identifiers were built into the TCRbeta library. TCRdb called the PCR reads again in MiXCR, with one record for every CDR3 protein. The data show about 980,000 distinct CDR3 sequences, roughly 29% seen once. The germline V gene encodes CDR1 MNHNS and CDR2 SASEGT. V was shortened by 4 bases and J by 0 bases, with 18 bases between the two germline ends. The CDR3 contains 17 residues. The V call is TRBV6-1, the J call TRBJ1-1; no firm D call. The sequencing here drew on PBMCs, mostly from graft donor cells, taken 360 days after TCRalphabeta/CD19-depleted stem cell transplant. This sequence originates from a boy younger than two who had a stem cell transplant for SCID, so the T cells may come from the graft donor. CDR3 nucleotides: TGTGCCAGCAGTGCCACGGGTACCTTCGCCGTGAACACTGAAGCTTTCTTT. It translates to CASSATGTFAVNTEAFF.